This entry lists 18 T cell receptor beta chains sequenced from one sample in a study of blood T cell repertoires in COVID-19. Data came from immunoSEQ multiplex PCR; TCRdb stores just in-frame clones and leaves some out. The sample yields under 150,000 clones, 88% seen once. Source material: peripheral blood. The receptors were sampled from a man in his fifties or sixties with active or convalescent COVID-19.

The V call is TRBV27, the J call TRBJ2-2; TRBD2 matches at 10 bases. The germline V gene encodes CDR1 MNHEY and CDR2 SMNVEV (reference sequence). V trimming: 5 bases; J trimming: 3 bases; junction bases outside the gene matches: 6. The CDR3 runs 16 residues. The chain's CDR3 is CASSPPGLAYTGELFF. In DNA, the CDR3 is TGTGCCAGCAGTCCCCCGGGACTAGCGTACACCGGGGAGCTGTTTTTT.

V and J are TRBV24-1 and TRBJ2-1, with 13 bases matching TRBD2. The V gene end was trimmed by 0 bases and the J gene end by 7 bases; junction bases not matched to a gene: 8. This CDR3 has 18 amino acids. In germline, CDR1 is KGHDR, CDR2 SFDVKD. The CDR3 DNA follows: TGTGCCACCAGTGATTTGGGGACTAGCGGGGCGCGGGAAAATGAGCAGTTCTTC. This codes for CATSDLGTSGARENEQFF.

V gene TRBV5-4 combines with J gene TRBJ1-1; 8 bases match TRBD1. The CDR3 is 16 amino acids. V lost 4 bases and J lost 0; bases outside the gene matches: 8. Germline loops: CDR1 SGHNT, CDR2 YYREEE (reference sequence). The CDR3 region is CASSATGGYMNTEAFF. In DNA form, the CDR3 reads TGTGCCAGCAGCGCTACAGGGGGTTATATGAACACTGAAGCTTTCTTT.

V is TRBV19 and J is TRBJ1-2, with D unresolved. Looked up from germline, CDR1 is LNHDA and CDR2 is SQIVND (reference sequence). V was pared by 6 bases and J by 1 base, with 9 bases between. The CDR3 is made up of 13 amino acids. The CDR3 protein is CASRDTDNYGYTF. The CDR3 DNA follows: TGTGCCAGTAGAGACACGGATAACTATGGCTACACCTTC.

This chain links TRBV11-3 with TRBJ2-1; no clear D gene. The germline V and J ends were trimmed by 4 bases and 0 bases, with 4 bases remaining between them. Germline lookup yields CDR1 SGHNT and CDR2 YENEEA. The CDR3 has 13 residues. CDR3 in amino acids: CASSSNSYNEQFF. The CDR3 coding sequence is TGTGCCAGCAGCTCCAACTCCTACAATGAGCAGTTCTTC.

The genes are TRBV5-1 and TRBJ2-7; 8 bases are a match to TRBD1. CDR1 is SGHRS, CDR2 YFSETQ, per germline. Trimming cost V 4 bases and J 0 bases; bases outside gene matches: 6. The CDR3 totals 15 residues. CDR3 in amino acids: CASSQNTGGSYEQYF. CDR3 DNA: TGCGCCAGCAGCCAAAATACAGGGGGCTCCTACGAGCAGTACTTC.

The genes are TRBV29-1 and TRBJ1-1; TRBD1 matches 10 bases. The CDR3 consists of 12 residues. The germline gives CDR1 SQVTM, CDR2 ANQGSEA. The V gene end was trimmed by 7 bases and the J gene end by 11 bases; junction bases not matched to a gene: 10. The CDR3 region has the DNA TGCAGCGGCTTCGGACAGGGGGTAGATGCTTTCTTT. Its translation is CSGFGQGVDAFF.

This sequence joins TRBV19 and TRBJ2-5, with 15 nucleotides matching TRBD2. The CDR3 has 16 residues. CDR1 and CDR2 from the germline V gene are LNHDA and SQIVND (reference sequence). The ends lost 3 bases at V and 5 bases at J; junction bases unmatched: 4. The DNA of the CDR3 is TGTGCCAGTAGTATTACCGGGACTAGCGGGAGGGAGACCCAGTACTTC. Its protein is CASSITGTSGRETQYF.

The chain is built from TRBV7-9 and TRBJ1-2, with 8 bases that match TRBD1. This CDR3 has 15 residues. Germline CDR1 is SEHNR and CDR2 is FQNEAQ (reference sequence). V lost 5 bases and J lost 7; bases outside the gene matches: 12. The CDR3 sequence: CASSGGQGVASGYTF. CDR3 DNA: TGTGCCAGCAGCGGAGGACAGGGCGTAGCAAGTGGCTACACCTTC. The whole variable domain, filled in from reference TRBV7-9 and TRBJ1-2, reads DTGVSQNPRHKITKRGQNVTFRCDPISEHNRLYWYRQTLGQGPEFLTYFQNEAQLEKSRLLSDRFSAERPKGSFSTLEIQRTEQGDSAMYLCASSGGQGVASGYTFGSGTRLTVV.

CDR3 nucleotide sequence: TGTGCCAGCAGAAGGGACAGGGGAAGTACCGGGGAGCTGTTTTTT. Translating gives CASRRDRGSTGELFF. The gene calls are TRBV6-5 and TRBJ2-2; 10 positions match TRBD1. V lost 6 bases to trimming and J lost 5 bases; unmatched junction nucleotides: 6. Germline assignment: CDR1 MNHEY and CDR2 SVGAGI. The length of the CDR3 is 15 residues.

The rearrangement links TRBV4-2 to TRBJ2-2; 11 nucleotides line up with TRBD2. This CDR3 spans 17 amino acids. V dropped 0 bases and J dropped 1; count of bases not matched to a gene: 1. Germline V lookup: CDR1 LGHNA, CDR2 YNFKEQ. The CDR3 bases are TGTGCCAGCAGCCAAGAGGGGACTAGCGGGAACACCGGGGAGCTGTTTTTT. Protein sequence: CASSQEGTSGNTGELFF.

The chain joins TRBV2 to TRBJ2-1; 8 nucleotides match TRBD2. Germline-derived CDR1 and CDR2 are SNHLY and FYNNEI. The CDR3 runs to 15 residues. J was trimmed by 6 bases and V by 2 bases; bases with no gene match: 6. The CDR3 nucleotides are TGTGCCAGCAGTGAATCGGGAGGGCCTCGCAATGAGCAGTTCTTC. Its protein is CASSESGGPRNEQFF.

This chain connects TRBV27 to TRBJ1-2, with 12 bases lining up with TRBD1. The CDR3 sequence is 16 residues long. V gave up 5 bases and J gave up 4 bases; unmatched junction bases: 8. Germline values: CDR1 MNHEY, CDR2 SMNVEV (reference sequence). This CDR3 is CASSSTGTGGPYGYTF. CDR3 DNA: TGTGCCAGCAGTAGTACCGGGACAGGGGGCCCCTATGGCTACACCTTC.

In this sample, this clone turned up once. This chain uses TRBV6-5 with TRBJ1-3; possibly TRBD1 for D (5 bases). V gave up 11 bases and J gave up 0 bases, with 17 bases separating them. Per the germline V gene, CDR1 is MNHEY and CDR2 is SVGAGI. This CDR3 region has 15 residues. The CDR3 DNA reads TGTGCCTCACGCAGGGTCAGGAGCTCTGGAAACACCATATATTTT. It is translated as CASRRVRSSGNTIYF.

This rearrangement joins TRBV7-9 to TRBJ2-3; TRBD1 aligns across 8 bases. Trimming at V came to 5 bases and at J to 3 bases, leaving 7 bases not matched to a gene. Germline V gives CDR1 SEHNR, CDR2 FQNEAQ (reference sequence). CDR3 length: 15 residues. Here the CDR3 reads CASSPPGGMTDTQYF. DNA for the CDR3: TGTGCCAGCAGCCCGCCAGGGGGCATGACAGATACGCAGTATTTT.

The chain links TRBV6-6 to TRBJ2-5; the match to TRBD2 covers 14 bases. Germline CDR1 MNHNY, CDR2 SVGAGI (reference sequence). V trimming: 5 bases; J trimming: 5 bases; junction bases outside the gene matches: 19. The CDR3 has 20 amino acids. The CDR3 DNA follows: TGTGCCAGCAGTCCCGGGTTCGGGACTAGCGGGAGTCCCAGTCATGAGACCCAGTACTTC. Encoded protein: CASSPGFGTSGSPSHETQYF.

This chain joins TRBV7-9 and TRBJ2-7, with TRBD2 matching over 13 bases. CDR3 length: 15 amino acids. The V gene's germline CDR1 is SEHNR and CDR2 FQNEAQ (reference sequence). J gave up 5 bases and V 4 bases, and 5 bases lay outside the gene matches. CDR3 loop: CASSSGTSGINEQYF. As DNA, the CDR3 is TGTGCCAGCAGCTCCGGGACTAGCGGGATCAACGAGCAGTACTTC.

The CDR3 nucleotides are TGTGCCAGCAGCCAAGAATCGCGTAGCACCGGGGAGCTGTTTTTT. Translating it yields CASSQESRSTGELFF. This chain connects TRBV4-2 to TRBJ2-2; D remains ambiguous. The germline V gene has CDR1 LGHNA and CDR2 YNFKEQ. V dropped 0 bases and J dropped 4 bases, with 9 bases sitting between them. The CDR3 consists of 15 residues.